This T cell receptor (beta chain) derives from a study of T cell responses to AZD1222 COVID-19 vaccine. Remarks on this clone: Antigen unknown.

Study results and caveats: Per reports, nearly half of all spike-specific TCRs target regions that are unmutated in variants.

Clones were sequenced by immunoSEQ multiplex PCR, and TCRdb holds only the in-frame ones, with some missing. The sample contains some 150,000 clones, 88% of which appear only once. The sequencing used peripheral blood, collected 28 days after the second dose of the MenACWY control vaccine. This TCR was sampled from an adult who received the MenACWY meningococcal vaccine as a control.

Written as DNA, the CDR3 is TGCGCCAGCAGCTCGGGACAGGGGATTCTCGAGCAGTACTTC. This translates into CASSSGQGILEQYF. This rearrangement joins TRBV5-1 to TRBJ2-7, with 10 bases matching TRBD1. The CDR3 length is 14 residues. The germline gives CDR1 SGHRS, CDR2 YFSETQ. V was pared by 3 bases and J by 6 bases, with 6 bases of the junction left unmatched. The whole variable domain, remainder taken from reference TRBV5-1 and TRBJ2-7, is KAGVTQTPRYLIKTRGQQVTLSCSPISGHRSVSWYQQTPGQGLQFLFEYFSETQRNKGNFPGRFSGRQFSNSRSEMNVSTLELGDSALYLCASSSGQGILEQYFGPGTRLTVT.